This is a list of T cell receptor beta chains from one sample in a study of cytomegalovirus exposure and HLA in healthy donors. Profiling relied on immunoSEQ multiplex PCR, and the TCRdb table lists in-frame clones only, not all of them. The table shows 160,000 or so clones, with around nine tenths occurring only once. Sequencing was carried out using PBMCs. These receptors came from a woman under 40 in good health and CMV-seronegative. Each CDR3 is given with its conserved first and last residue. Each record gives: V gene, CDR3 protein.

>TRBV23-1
CASSQRRGHRSSGANVLTF
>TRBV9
CASSVGTVATNEKLFF
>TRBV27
CASSMTGYNYGYTF
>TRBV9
CASSAPLDRRTQYF
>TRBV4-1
CASSHAQGRDEQYF
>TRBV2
CASRTGYYGYTF
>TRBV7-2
CASSLDRVKQYF
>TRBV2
CASSDVGGQPQHF
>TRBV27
CASSSPRLAGGSTDTQYF
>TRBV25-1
CASSGNRYGYTF
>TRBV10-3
CAITEDRGLYYGYTF
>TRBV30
CAWRIPGQGIYEQYF
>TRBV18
CASSPAGRGEKLFF
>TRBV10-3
CAISESRTGLETQYF
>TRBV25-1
CASSPEGGWVYGYTF
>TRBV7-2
CASSRQGAVNTEAFF
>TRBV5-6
CASSRRDRDNQPQHF
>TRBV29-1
CSTPGLADTQYF
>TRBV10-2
CASAPGTKKETQYF
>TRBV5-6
CASSWGASGVTDTQYF
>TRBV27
CASSSERGYTEAFF
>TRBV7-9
CASSFEHEILQYF
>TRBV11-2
CASSLDGWDRGLETQYF
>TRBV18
CASSPGTGAYGYTF
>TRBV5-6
CASSLASSGSTDTQYF
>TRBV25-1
CASTGLLRETQYF
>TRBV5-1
CASSVGARTRDEQYF
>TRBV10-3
CATRRDTGYGNTIYF
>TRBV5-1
CASSFEDRGSEQYF
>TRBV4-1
CASSQGQTYEQYF
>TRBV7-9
CATRRDRPYSNSPLHF
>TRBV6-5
CASSYSAGGEAFF
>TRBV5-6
CASSLSTGELQFF
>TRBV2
CASTHSGGLKTQYF
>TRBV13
CASSEGQGAGYGYTF
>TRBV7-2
CASSEDTGTGELFF
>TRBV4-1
CASSQVGFDSMPPEPLHF
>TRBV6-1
CASGAGTGYQPQHF
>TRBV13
CASSLLAGGHHEQYF
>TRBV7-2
CASTPRGNGGETQYF
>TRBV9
CASSEPGTGGTGELFF
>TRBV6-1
CASRPGTGELSPLHF
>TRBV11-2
CASSSGGLSDTQYF
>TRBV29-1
CSVEPGDGYTF
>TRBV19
CASSSGTGARPQHF
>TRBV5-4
CASSLSGTGQETQYF
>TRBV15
CATSSSGTTNYGYTF
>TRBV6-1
CASSELGTGDEQYF
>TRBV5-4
CASSDRGTEAFF
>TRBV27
CASSNYPTGGEYGYTF
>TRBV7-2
CASSFRQGQPQHF
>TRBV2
CASTYTDTQYF
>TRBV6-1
CASSVDYFNSPLHF
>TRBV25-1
CASSIPGTGGIAFF
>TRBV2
CASLPQRGPAGELFF